The next 21 T cell receptor beta chains were all read from a single sample in a study of cytomegalovirus exposure and HLA in healthy donors. A multiplex PCR was run with 60 Vbeta primers and 13 Jbeta primers. Clones were sequenced by immunoSEQ multiplex PCR, and TCRdb holds only the in-frame ones, with some missing. The sample lists roughly 180,000 clones; 75% to 90% were seen once. Input material: PBMCs. The receptor set was obtained from a boy aged 2 to 10 in good health and CMV-seronegative.

The rearrangement links TRBV7-9 to TRBJ1-5, with 7 bases that match TRBD1. V shed 4 bases and J 9 bases; nucleotides not matched to a gene: 9. Germline V gives CDR1 SEHNR, CDR2 FQNEAQ (reference sequence). The CDR3 runs to 14 residues. CDR3 loop: CASSSTGSESPQHF. The DNA of the CDR3 is TGTGCCAGCAGCTCGACAGGGTCGGAATCGCCCCAGCATTTT.

The chain combines TRBV30 with TRBJ2-7; D is undetermined. Germline V gene data show CDR1 as GTSNPN and CDR2 as SVGIG (reference sequence). The CDR3 extends over 12 amino acids. The V end lost 2 bases, the J end lost 2 bases, and 7 bases lay between the germline ends. CDR3 DNA: TGTGCCTGGAGTCCAGGCCCCTACGAGCAGTACTTC. This codes for CAWSPGPYEQYF.

The genes are TRBV19 and TRBJ2-7; 9 positions agree with TRBD1. This CDR3 spans 12 amino acids. Germline assignment: CDR1 LNHDA and CDR2 SQIVND (reference sequence). CDR3 DNA: TGTAGCCGGGACAGGGACACCTACGAGCAGTACGTC. It translates to CSRDRDTYEQYV.

The chain has TRBV7-9 and TRBJ2-1, with unresolved D. This CDR3 spans 14 amino acids. V was trimmed by 5 bases and J by 5 bases, leaving 13 bases between them. Germline V gene sequence: CDR1 SEHNR, CDR2 FQNEAQ (reference sequence). The CDR3 sequence is CASSPVRQDNEQFF. In nucleotides, the CDR3 is TGTGCCAGCAGCCCCGTTAGGCAGGACAATGAGCAGTTCTTC.

This chain links TRBV6-5 with TRBJ2-1, with 11 bases matching TRBD1. The CDR3 is 14 residues long. V lost 6 bases and J lost 8; bases outside the gene matches: 6. Germline CDR1 MNHEY, CDR2 SVGAGI. CDR3 bases: TGTGCCAGCAGCTCTGGGACAGGGGGGGATGAGCAGTTCTTC. Amino acids: CASSSGTGGDEQFF.

The chain recombines TRBV15 with TRBJ2-4; 8 nucleotides match TRBD1. J was trimmed by 0 bases and V by 2 bases; bases with no gene match: 3. The CDR3 sequence is 16 residues long. CDR1 is LNHNV, CDR2 YYDKDF, per germline (reference sequence). CDR3 DNA sequence: TGTGCCACCAGCAGACGACAGGGGCTAGCCAAAAACATTCAGTACTTC. Its translation: CATSRRQGLAKNIQYF. The full variable domain, in which reference TRBV15 and TRBJ2-4 provide the parts outside the CDR3, is DAMVIQNPRYQVTQFGKPVTLSCSQTLNHNVMYWYQQKSSQAPKLLFHYYDKDFNNEADTPDNFQSRRPNTSFCFLDIRSPGLGDTAMYLCATSRRQGLAKNIQYFGAGTRLSVL.

This clone was observed a single time. CDR3 amino acids: CASSLRLDSYEQYF. DNA for the CDR3: TGTGCCAGCAGCTTGAGACTAGACTCCTACGAGCAGTACTTC. V and J are TRBV7-2 and TRBJ2-7; tentative D call: TRBD2 (6 bases). The V end was cut by 3 bases, the J end by 0 bases, with 9 bases between. CDR1 SGHTA and CDR2 FQGNSA come from the germline V gene. CDR3 length equals 14 residues.

This chain uses TRBV5-6 with TRBJ2-2, with D possibly being TRBD1 (6 bases). This CDR3 is 14 amino acids long. Trimming stripped 4 bases from V and 5 bases from J, with 12 bases between. Germline lookup yields CDR1 SGHDT and CDR2 YYEEEE. The CDR3, as DNA: TGTGCCAGCAGCCACAGGGTTTTTACCGGGGAGCTGTTTTTT. This gives the protein CASSHRVFTGELFF.

V and J are TRBV5-6 and TRBJ1-2, with TRBD1 matching over 8 bases. The germline V gene encodes CDR1 SGHDT and CDR2 YYEEEE. The V gene end was trimmed by 3 bases and the J gene end by 8 bases; junction bases not matched to a gene: 9. This CDR3 is built from 14 residues. In DNA form, the CDR3 reads TGTGCCAGCAGCTGGACAGGGCCGGCGGGGGGCTACACCTTC. Its translation is CASSWTGPAGGYTF.

This clone was found a few times. This chain connects TRBV6-1 to TRBJ1-5; 9 bases are a match to TRBD1. The trim removed 11 bases at V and 5 bases at J, leaving 7 bases unmatched. Germline-derived CDR1 and CDR2 are MNHNS and SASEGT. This CDR3 contains 13 residues. The CDR3, as DNA: TGTGCCGGAGGGACAGGGCAGGATCAGCCCCAGCATTTT. Protein product: CAGGTGQDQPQHF.

Worth noting for this clone: The junction does not match germline at one end; this may be a read error. J is TRBJ1-5 and V is TRBV6-1, with D uncertain. Germline V gene sequence: CDR1 MNHNS, CDR2 SASEGT. The CDR3 spans 13 residues. The CDR3 loop is CASRETNDQLQHF. CDR3 DNA sequence: TGTGCCAGCAGGGAGACGAACGATCAGCTCCAGCATTTT.

The chain has TRBV2 and TRBJ2-5, with a possible D match to TRBD1 (6 bases). CDR1 and CDR2 (germline): SNHLY, FYNNEI. Trimming left V 7 bases short and J 1 base short, with 16 bases between. The CDR3 loop spans 15 amino acids. In DNA, the CDR3 is TGTGCCAGCACCTGGGACATTATTATCCAAGAGACCCAGTACTTC. Its protein product is CASTWDIIIQETQYF.

The rearrangement uses TRBV28 and TRBJ1-2; a weak D match, TRBD1 (6 bases). The CDR3 consists of 14 residues. Germline CDR1 and CDR2: MDHEN and SYDVKM. With 3 bases removed from V and 8 bases from J, the gap between germline ends came to 16 bases. The CDR3 region is CASSLDSWASGYTF. CDR3 nucleotides: TGTGCCAGCAGTTTGGACAGTTGGGCGTCGGGCTACACCTTC.

The chain uses TRBV19 and TRBJ2-1, with TRBD2 matching over 9 bases. With 3 bases clipped from V and 7 bases from J, the junction kept 7 bases outside the gene matches. The CDR3 spans 15 residues. The germline V gene encodes CDR1 LNHDA and CDR2 SQIVND (reference sequence). CDR3 amino acids: CASSMASGARNEQFF. The CDR3, as DNA: TGTGCCAGTAGTATGGCTAGCGGGGCGAGAAATGAGCAGTTCTTC.

DNA of the CDR3: TGTGCCAGCAGTCGCGGTAACACTGAAGCTTTCTTT. This encodes CASSRGNTEAFF. J is TRBJ1-1 and V is TRBV27; D gene unclear. The germline V gene has CDR1 MNHEY and CDR2 SMNVEV (reference sequence). This CDR3 has 12 amino acids. Trimming took 5 bases from V and 2 from J, leaving 6 bases between them.

This chain uses TRBV9 with TRBJ2-5; 7 nucleotides line up with TRBD1. The J call may be incorrect, as the DNA end agrees better with TRBJ2-7. Germline-derived CDR1 and CDR2 are SGDLS and YYNGEE. The CDR3 has 13 residues. CDR3 loop: CASSRDSPYEQYF. DNA for the CDR3: TGTGCCAGCAGTCGGGACAGCCCCTACGAGCAGTACTTC.

V usage is TRBV5-8 and J usage is TRBJ2-2, with D maybe TRBD1 (6 bases). The germline V and J ends were trimmed by 0 bases and 3 bases, with 12 bases remaining between them. CDR1 SGHTS and CDR2 YDEGEE come from the germline V gene. This CDR3 region has 16 residues. CDR3 sequence reads: CASSLASGQDTGELFF. The CDR3 nucleotides read TGTGCCAGCAGCTTGGCCTCGGGACAAGACACCGGGGAGCTGTTTTTT.

The chain uses TRBV5-6 and TRBJ2-7, with TRBD2 matching over 8 bases. Looked up from germline, CDR1 is SGHDT and CDR2 is YYEEEE. The CDR3 consists of 16 residues. The trim removed 3 bases at V and 5 bases at J, leaving 13 bases unmatched. CDR3 sequence: CASSWSPAGASHEQYF. CDR3 DNA: TGTGCCAGCAGCTGGTCCCCAGCGGGAGCATCCCACGAGCAGTACTTC.

The rearrangement links TRBV6-5 to TRBJ2-3, with 11 positions matching TRBD2. This CDR3 spans 14 amino acids. J gave up 3 bases and V 10 bases, and 6 bases lay outside the gene matches. Germline V gene sequence: CDR1 MNHEY, CDR2 SVGAGI. As DNA, the CDR3 is TGTGCCACCACTAGCGGGAGCTTAACAGATACGCAGTATTTT. Its translation: CATTSGSLTDTQYF.

This chain connects TRBV7-9 to TRBJ2-7; TRBD1 aligns across 7 bases. CDR1 is SEHNR, CDR2 FQNEAQ, per germline (reference sequence). This CDR3 comprises 14 residues. V lost 4 bases and J lost 2; bases outside the gene matches: 5. The CDR3 nucleotides are TGTGCCAGCAGCTCGACAGGGTTCACCTACGAGCAGTACTTC. This translates into CASSSTGFTYEQYF.

This chain joins TRBV6-1 and TRBJ2-7; 7 bases align to TRBD1. After removal of 3 bases from V and 2 bases from J, the junction contained 10 bases not matched to a gene. Germline-derived CDR1 and CDR2 are MNHNS and SASEGT. This CDR3 is built from 16 residues. CDR3 loop: CASSEIRERGPYEQYF. DNA for the CDR3: TGTGCCAGCAGTGAGATCAGGGAGAGGGGGCCCTACGAGCAGTACTTC.